This entry lists 2 T cell receptor beta chains sequenced from one sample in a study of T cells after yellow fever vaccination. TCRdb reanalysed the 5' RACE reads using MiXCR and keeps one entry per CDR3 protein. This table holds tens of thousands of distinct CDR3 sequences, about an eighth found once. The sequencing here drew on CD8+ T cells not binding an NS4B(214-222) dextramer, sorted from PBMCs, taken roughly 20 days after the first yellow fever vaccination. The origin of the receptors is a man aged 18 to 29 who received the YFV17D yellow fever vaccine.

The chain is built from TRBV4-1 and TRBJ1-2; the D gene is possibly TRBD1 (6 bases). This CDR3 has 14 residues. Trimming left V 8 bases short and J 0 bases short, with 13 bases between. Germline V gene lookup returns CDR1 MGHRA and CDR2 YSYEKL. CDR3 amino acids: CASGGGTPNYGYTF. The CDR3 region has the DNA TGCGCCAGCGGGGGAGGGACACCTAACTATGGCTACACCTTC.

This clonotype was detected a few times. The V gene is TRBV10-2, the J gene TRBJ1-2; 7 positions agree with TRBD1. The germline CDR1 and CDR2 sequences are WSHSY and SAAADI. The V gene end was trimmed by 8 bases and the J gene end by 0 bases; junction bases not matched to a gene: 18. The CDR3 sequence is 18 residues long. CDR3 in DNA: TGCGCCAGCGGGACGGGACAGCCCATCGAAAGAACTAACTATGGCTACACCTTC. Translating gives CASGTGQPIERTNYGYTF.